In its sample, the clone carrying this TCR beta chain was seen many times. The antigen is not known. This sample was taken from a study of CD8 T cells in ankylosing spondylitis. Researchers built TCR beta libraries using quantitative 5'-RACE with molecular barcodes. TCRdb passed the 5' RACE reads through MiXCR, listing each CDR3 protein once. This sample has 450,000 to 550,000 distinct CDR3 sequences, with 5.3% found just once. The germline V and J ends were trimmed by 3 bases and 3 bases, with 12 bases remaining between them. From germline, CDR1 is KGHSH and CDR2 LQKENI. The CDR3 is made up of 15 amino acids. General study results and limits: With a CD8+ phenotype, disease-linked clones were relatively rare in peripheral blood. Reportedly, significant enrichment of disease-linked clones occurred in matched ankylosing spondylitis synovial fluid. For ankylosing spondylitis blood, a TCR beta motif of eight or nine highly homologous variants appeared characteristic.

V gene TRBV18 combines with J gene TRBJ2-1, with D hard to call. The clonotype comes from a male donor with ankylosing spondylitis. Sequencing was performed on blood, either unsorted or a sorted T cell fraction (not recorded which). The CDR3 loop is CASSPRGALYNEQFF. CDR3 nucleotide sequence: TGTGCCAGCTCACCTCGCGGAGCTCTCTACAATGAGCAGTTCTTC.